Below, 30 T cell receptor beta chains from the same sample are listed, as sequenced in a study of OX40 agonist ivuxolimab in advanced cancers. This table comes from immunoSEQ multiplex PCR, and its TCRdb copy is limited to in-frame clones, with some not included. The repertoire consists of about 73,000 clones, with approximately 85% occurring once and the leading ten covering more than 0.6%. Material: CD4+ or CD8+ T cells sorted from blood, obtained in a trial of the OX40 agonist ivuxolimab. The receptor source for this set is an adult with an advanced solid tumor such as melanoma, head and neck, liver or kidney cancer.

J is TRBJ2-5 and V is TRBV9; the D is unclear. This CDR3 spans 15 amino acids. Germline CDR1 and CDR2: SGDLS and YYNGEE. Trimming took off 0 bases at V and 4 bases at J, with 13 bases between the two ends. The chain's CDR3 is CASSVEGNRGETQYF. The CDR3, as DNA: TGTGCCAGCAGCGTAGAGGGTAATCGAGGAGAGACCCAGTACTTC.

CDR3 DNA sequence: TGTGCCAGCAGGCTAGATCTAAACTATGGCTACACCTTC. Encoded protein: CASRLDLNYGYTF. This rearrangement joins TRBV6-5 to TRBJ1-2; the D is unclear. The CDR3 has 13 residues. The germline gives CDR1 MNHEY, CDR2 SVGAGI. Trimming removed 6 bases from V and 2 bases from J, with 10 bases in between.

The chain is built from TRBV7-8 and TRBJ2-1; 8 bases map to TRBD2. This CDR3 is built from 14 residues. Per the germline V gene, CDR1 is SGHVS and CDR2 is FQNEAQ. Trimming at V came to 8 bases and at J to 3 bases, leaving 6 bases not matched to a gene. The CDR3 is CASRSGGLYNEQFF. The CDR3 coding sequence is TGTGCCAGCCGGTCGGGGGGGCTCTACAATGAGCAGTTCTTC.

The rearrangement links TRBV6-6 to TRBJ2-7; 11 nucleotides align to TRBD2. The germline gives CDR1 MNHNY, CDR2 SVGAGI (reference sequence). The CDR3 extends over 15 amino acids. Unmatched junction bases numbered 7, after V lost 6 bases and J lost 3 bases. CDR3 nucleotide sequence: TGTGCCAGCAGCCTTAGACTAGCGGGGAACTACGAGCAGTACTTC. Protein: CASSLRLAGNYEQYF.

CDR3: CASSRGQKSSYEQYF. The CDR3 DNA reads TGTGCCAGCAGCCGAGGACAGAAAAGCTCCTACGAGCAGTACTTC. The chain carries TRBV14 and TRBJ2-7; D is perhaps TRBD1 (6 bases). The CDR3 loop spans 15 amino acids. Germline V gene lookup returns CDR1 SGHDN and CDR2 FVKESK. The V end was cut by 4 bases, the J end by 0 bases, with 13 bases between.

CDR3 DNA sequence: TGTGCCAGCAGTGGACAGGGGGCCCAGCCCCAGCATTTT. It codes for CASSGQGAQPQHF. This chain joins TRBV27 and TRBJ1-5; 11 bases are shared with TRBD1. The CDR3 runs to 13 residues. Germline CDR1 and CDR2: MNHEY and SMNVEV (reference sequence). Germline trimming cut 5 bases from V and 7 bases from J; bases unmatched to any gene: 1.

This chain links TRBV6-1 with TRBJ1-5; the D gene is possibly TRBD1 (5 bases). Per the germline V gene, CDR1 is MNHNS and CDR2 is SASEGT. The CDR3 loop spans 14 amino acids. The ends were cut back, 6 bases at V and 2 bases at J, with 11 bases in the middle. Here the CDR3 reads CASRPGGGNQPQHF. The CDR3 bases are TGTGCCAGCAGGCCCGGAGGGGGCAATCAGCCCCAGCATTTT.

The V call is TRBV27, the J call TRBJ2-1, with 9 nucleotides matching TRBD1. Germline CDR1 MNHEY, CDR2 SMNVEV (reference sequence). J lost 4 bases, V lost 10 bases, and 11 bases had no gene match. This CDR3 comprises 15 residues. CDR3: CATKPRDREYNEQFF. The CDR3 bases are TGTGCCACCAAGCCCCGGGACAGGGAATACAATGAGCAGTTCTTC.

J is TRBJ1-5 and V is TRBV7-2, with 12 nucleotides matching TRBD1. There are 17 residues in the CDR3. Germline CDR1 is SGHTA and CDR2 is FQGNSA. After removal of 5 bases from V and 0 bases from J, the junction contained 5 bases not matched to a gene. The CDR3 nucleotides are TGTGCCAGCAGCGCCGGGACAGGGGGCTATAGCAATCAGCCCCAGCATTTT. Its protein product is CASSAGTGGYSNQPQHF.

The chain links TRBV4-1 to TRBJ2-2, with a tentative D call TRBD1 (5 bases). Trimming shortened V by 0 bases and J by 2 bases, and 10 bases separated the two germline ends. Germline CDR1 and CDR2: MGHRA and YSYEKL. The CDR3 has 16 amino acids. CDR3 nucleotides: TGCGCCAGCAGCCAAGAAGGGGCAGCTAACACCGGGGAGCTGTTTTTT. Translation: CASSQEGAANTGELFF.

The genes are TRBV7-9 and TRBJ1-1; a weak D match, TRBD1 (5 bases). Trimming removed 1 base from V and 7 bases from J, with 10 bases in between. Germline CDR1 SEHNR, CDR2 FQNEAQ (reference sequence). This CDR3 spans 13 amino acids. The CDR3 nucleotides read TGTGCCAGCAGCTTAGGGTTGAGGGGTGAAGCTTTCTTT. Translating it yields CASSLGLRGEAFF.

The genes are TRBV7-2 and TRBJ1-3, with a tentative D call TRBD1 (5 bases). The CDR3 contains 16 residues. Germline CDR1 and CDR2: SGHTA and FQGNSA. Trimming took 7 bases from V and 4 from J, leaving 20 bases between them. CDR3 in amino acids: CASTFNLRESGNTIYF. The CDR3 DNA reads TGTGCCAGCACCTTTAATCTCAGGGAATCCGGAAACACCATATATTTT.

The chain employs TRBV6-5 and TRBJ1-6; D not certain. The CDR3 totals 14 residues. The V end was cut by 7 bases, the J end by 4 bases, with 11 bases between. Per germline, CDR1 MNHEY and CDR2 SVGAGI. This chain's CDR3 is CASTPDPYNSPLHF. The CDR3, as DNA: TGTGCCAGCACCCCGGACCCTTATAATTCACCCCTCCACTTT.

The chain joins TRBV5-1 to TRBJ2-1; D may be TRBD1 (6 bases). CDR1 is SGHRS and CDR2 is YFSETQ in the germline V gene. The CDR3 is 16 amino acids. V shed 4 bases and J shed 0 bases, with 14 bases lying between them. The CDR3: CASSPRQVRSYNEQFF. As DNA, the CDR3 is TGCGCCAGCAGCCCGCGACAGGTCCGCTCCTACAATGAGCAGTTCTTC.

This clone was seen just once. The V gene is TRBV7-2, the J gene TRBJ2-1, with D hard to call. The CDR3 consists of 14 residues. V lost 5 bases and J 7 bases, leaving 15 bases between the germline ends. Germline-derived CDR1 and CDR2 are SGHTA and FQGNSA. The CDR3 loop is CASSPRPVGNEQFF. The CDR3 bases are TGTGCCAGCAGCCCTAGACCGGTCGGGAATGAGCAGTTCTTC.

J is TRBJ2-1 and V is TRBV5-1, with D unclear. Germline lookup yields CDR1 SGHRS and CDR2 YFSETQ. V was cut by 5 bases and J by 6 bases, with 15 bases left in between. The CDR3 consists of 14 residues. Written as DNA, the CDR3 is TGCGCCAGCAGTTACCGTGGGGATCTCAATGAGCAGTTCTTC. Its protein product is CASSYRGDLNEQFF.

The chain couples TRBV5-8 to TRBJ1-2, with TRBD1 identical over 7 bases. Germline CDR1 SGHTS, CDR2 YDEGEE. The CDR3 is 15 amino acids. Trimming removed 3 bases from V and 2 bases from J; junction bases left unmatched: 7. In DNA form, the CDR3 reads TGTGCCAGCAGCTCCTCCGGGACAGCGAACTATGGCTACACCTTC. Its translation is CASSSSGTANYGYTF.

The chain recombines TRBV6-5 with TRBJ1-3, with unresolved D. Germline values: CDR1 MNHEY, CDR2 SVGAGI. Trimming took 8 bases from V and 0 from J, leaving 14 bases between them. This CDR3 is built from 15 residues. The CDR3 reads CASVPRGNSGNTIYF. In DNA, the CDR3 is TGTGCCAGCGTACCACGGGGTAACTCTGGAAACACCATATATTTT.

The J gene is TRBJ1-1, the V gene TRBV30; D perhaps matches TRBD1 (6 bases). Trimming removed 3 bases at V and 7 bases at J, with 18 bases between. Germline CDR1 and CDR2: GTSNPN and SVGIG (reference sequence). The CDR3 is 14 residues long. The CDR3 DNA reads TGTGCCTGGAGGGGGGGGCTCGCGAGGAATGAAGCTTTCTTT. This codes for CAWRGGLARNEAFF.

This chain joins TRBV19 and TRBJ2-2; 7 nucleotides line up with TRBD1. With 2 bases clipped from V and 7 bases from J, the junction kept 13 bases outside the gene matches. CDR1 LNHDA and CDR2 SQIVND come from the germline V gene (reference sequence). This CDR3 is built from 17 residues. The CDR3 region has the DNA TGTGCCAGTAGTATACCCCCGACAGGGCCTAGTTACGGGGAGCTGTTTTTT. This encodes CASSIPPTGPSYGELFF. Complete variable domain (other parts from reference TRBV19 and TRBJ2-2): DGGITQSPKYLFRKEGQNVTLSCEQNLNHDAMYWYRQDPGQGLRLIYYSQIVNDFQKGDIAEGYSVSREKKESFPLTVTSAQKNPTAFYLCASSIPPTGPSYGELFFGEGSRLTVL.

V gene TRBV9 combines with J gene TRBJ2-1, with D hard to call. Germline CDR1 reads SGDLS; CDR2 reads YYNGEE. V dropped 0 bases and J dropped 0 bases, with 7 bases sitting between them. The length of the CDR3 is 15 residues. This chain's CDR3 is CASSVEESSYNEQFF. The CDR3 DNA follows: TGTGCCAGCAGCGTAGAGGAGAGCTCCTACAATGAGCAGTTCTTC.

V is TRBV2 and J is TRBJ1-2; 9 bases fit TRBD1. This CDR3 is built from 13 residues. In germline, CDR1 is SNHLY, CDR2 FYNNEI. The V and J ends lost 9 bases and 4 bases, in that order; junction bases with no gene match: 6. CDR3 sequence (DNA): TGTGCCAGGGGACAGGGTGTTAGCTATGGCTACACCTTC. This encodes CARGQGVSYGYTF.

The chain links TRBV5-1 to TRBJ1-4; D not resolved. In germline, CDR1 is SGHRS, CDR2 YFSETQ. This CDR3 is built from 12 residues. The ends were cut back, 1 base at V and 10 bases at J, with 8 bases in the middle. The CDR3 loop reads CASSLPDGKLFF. DNA of the CDR3: TGCGCCAGCAGCTTGCCGGACGGAAAACTGTTTTTT.

V gene TRBV6-5 combines with J gene TRBJ1-2, with D tentatively TRBD1 (6 bases). Trimming removed 3 bases at V and 8 bases at J, with 16 bases between. The CDR3 has 14 residues. Per germline, CDR1 MNHEY and CDR2 SVGAGI. The DNA of the CDR3 is TGTGCCAGCAGTTATCTCACAGGGAGTAACGGCTACACCTTC. It encodes CASSYLTGSNGYTF.

The chain's CDR3 is CASSIVAGEETQYF. CDR3 nucleotides: TGTGCCAGTAGTATAGTAGCGGGGGAAGAGACCCAGTACTTC. The chain couples TRBV19 to TRBJ2-5; TRBD2 matches 9 bases. The CDR3 is 14 amino acids. Trimming took 1 base from V and 3 from J; bases not matched to a gene: 0. In germline, CDR1 is LNHDA, CDR2 SQIVND (reference sequence). Filled out from reference TRBV19 and TRBJ2-5, the complete variable domain reads DGGITQSPKYLFRKEGQNVTLSCEQNLNHDAMYWYRQDPGQGLRLIYYSQIVNDFQKGDIAEGYSVSREKKESFPLTVTSAQKNPTAFYLCASSIVAGEETQYFGPGTRLLVL.

The gene calls are TRBV11-2 and TRBJ1-4; a weak D match, TRBD1 (6 bases). The CDR3 is 14 residues long. Germline V gene sequence: CDR1 SGHAT, CDR2 FQNNGV. V was trimmed by 5 bases and J by 6 bases, leaving 13 bases between them. This CDR3 reads CASSPDRWDEKLFF. The DNA for the CDR3 is TGTGCCAGCAGCCCAGACAGGTGGGATGAAAAACTGTTTTTT.

This chain uses TRBV6-5 with TRBJ2-1; D is tentatively TRBD1 or TRBD2 (6 bases each). V was cut by 5 bases and J by 4 bases, with 15 bases left in between. Germline-derived CDR1 and CDR2 are MNHEY and SVGAGI. The CDR3 loop spans 15 amino acids. CDR3 DNA: TGTGCCAGCAGTGGACGGGGGCACGGTTACAATGAGCAGTTCTTC. It translates to CASSGRGHGYNEQFF.

This clone was seen more than once but under ten times. The chain is built from TRBV15 and TRBJ2-1; unclear D gene. CDR1 is LNHNV and CDR2 is YYDKDF in the germline V gene (reference sequence). The CDR3 spans 15 residues. Between the trimmed V and J ends, which lost 1 base and 0 bases, there was a span of 7 bases. The CDR3: CATSRVTGSYNEQFF. DNA of the CDR3: TGTGCCACCAGCAGAGTAACGGGCTCCTACAATGAGCAGTTCTTC.

J is TRBJ1-6 and V is TRBV9; TRBD1 is a possible D gene (5 bases). From germline, CDR1 is SGDLS and CDR2 YYNGEE. This CDR3 has 15 amino acids. Trimming pared 3 bases from V and 11 bases from J, leaving 18 bases between. CDR3 amino acids: CASSENPEGRAPLHF. As DNA, the CDR3 is TGTGCCAGCAGCGAAAACCCCGAAGGCAGGGCACCCCTCCACTTT.

This chain joins TRBV2 and TRBJ1-1; D gene unclear. The ends were cut back, 2 bases at V and 0 bases at J, with 7 bases in the middle. The germline gives CDR1 SNHLY, CDR2 FYNNEI. This CDR3 is 14 amino acids long. CDR3 protein: CASSEQAMNTEAFF. The CDR3 region has the DNA TGTGCCAGCAGTGAACAGGCGATGAACACTGAAGCTTTCTTT.